This T cell receptor beta chain was observed in a study of CD8+ T cells in alopecia areata. Study summary: Once tofacitinib had been taken for 6 to 18 months, 6 months off drug followed.

The germline V gene has CDR1 SGHTA and CDR2 FQGTGA. This CDR3 has 15 amino acids. V gave up 1 base and J gave up 0 bases, with 4 bases separating them. Treatment indicated: oral pan-JAK inhibitor, 5-10 mg twice daily. Peripheral blood, together with lesional scalp punch biopsies, was collected from alopecia areata patients. The sequencing template was cDNA reverse transcribed from extracted RNA. Profiling relied on immunoSEQ multiplex PCR, and the TCRdb table lists in-frame clones only, not all of them. The repertoire holds around 200,000 clones, 60% seen once, with approximately 0.7% in the top ten. The chain is built from TRBV7-3 and TRBJ2-6; D remains unclear. This TCR was recovered from a human donor with alopecia areata. The source material was CD4+ T cells sorted from blood, sampled at week 4, from a patient treated with tofacitinib. CDR3 coding DNA: TGTGCCAGCAGCTTAAGGGACTCTGGGGCCAACGTCCTGACTTTC. Its translation is CASSLRDSGANVLTF. The whole variable domain, filled in from reference TRBV7-3 and TRBJ2-6, reads GAGVSQTPSNKVTEKGKYVELRCDPISGHTALYWYRQSLGQGPEFLIYFQGTGAADDSGLPNDRFFAVRPEGSVSTLKIQRTERGDSAVYLCASSLRDSGANVLTFGAGSRLTVL.